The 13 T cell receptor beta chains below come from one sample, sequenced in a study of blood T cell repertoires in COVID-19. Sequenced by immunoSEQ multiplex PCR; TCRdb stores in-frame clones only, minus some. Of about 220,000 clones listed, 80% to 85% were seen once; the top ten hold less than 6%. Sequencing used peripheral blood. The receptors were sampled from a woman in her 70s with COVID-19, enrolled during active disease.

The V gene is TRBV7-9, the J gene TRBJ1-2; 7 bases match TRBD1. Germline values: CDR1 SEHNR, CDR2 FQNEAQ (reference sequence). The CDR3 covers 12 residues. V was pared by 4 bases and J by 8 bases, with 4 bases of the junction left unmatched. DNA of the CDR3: TGTGCCAGCAGCTCGACAGGGACCGGCTACACCTTC. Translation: CASSSTGTGYTF.

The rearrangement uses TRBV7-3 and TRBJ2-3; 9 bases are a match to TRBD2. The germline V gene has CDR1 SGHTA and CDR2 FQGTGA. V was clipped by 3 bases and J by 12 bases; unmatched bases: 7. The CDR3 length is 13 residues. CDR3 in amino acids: CASSFRTSELQYF. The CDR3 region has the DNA TGTGCCAGCAGCTTCCGGACTAGCGAGTTACAGTATTTT.

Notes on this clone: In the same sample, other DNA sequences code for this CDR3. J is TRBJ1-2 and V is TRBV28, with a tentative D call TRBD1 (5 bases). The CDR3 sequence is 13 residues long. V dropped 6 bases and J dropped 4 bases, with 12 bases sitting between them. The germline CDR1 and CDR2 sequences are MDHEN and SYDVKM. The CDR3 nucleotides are TGTGCCAGCAGCCCAACGACAGTCTATGGCTACACCTTC. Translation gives CASSPTTVYGYTF.

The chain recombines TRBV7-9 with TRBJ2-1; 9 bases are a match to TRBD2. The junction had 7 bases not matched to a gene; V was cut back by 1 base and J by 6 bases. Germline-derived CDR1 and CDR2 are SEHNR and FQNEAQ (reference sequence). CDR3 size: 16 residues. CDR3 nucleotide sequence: TGTGCCAGCAGCTTAGGACTAGCGGCAGGCTCCAATGAGCAGTTCTTC. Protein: CASSLGLAAGSNEQFF.

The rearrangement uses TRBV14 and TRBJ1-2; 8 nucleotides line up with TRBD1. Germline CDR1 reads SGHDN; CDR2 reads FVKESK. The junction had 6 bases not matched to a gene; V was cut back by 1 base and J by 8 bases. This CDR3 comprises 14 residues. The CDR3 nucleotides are TGTGCCAGCAGCCAAGGAACAGGGGGAAAGGGCTACACCTTC. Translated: CASSQGTGGKGYTF.

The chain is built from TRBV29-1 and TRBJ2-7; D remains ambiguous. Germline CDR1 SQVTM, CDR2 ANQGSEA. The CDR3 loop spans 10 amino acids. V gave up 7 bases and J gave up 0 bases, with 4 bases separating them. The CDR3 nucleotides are TGCAGCGCCGTCTCCTACGAGCAGTACTTC. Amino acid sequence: CSAVSYEQYF.

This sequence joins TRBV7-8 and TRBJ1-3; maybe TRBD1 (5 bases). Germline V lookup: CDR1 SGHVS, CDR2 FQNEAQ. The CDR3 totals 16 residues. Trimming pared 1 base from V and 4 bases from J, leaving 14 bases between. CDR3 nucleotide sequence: TGTGCCAGCAGCTTAGGGGCACGGTCAGGGGGAAACACCATATATTTT. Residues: CASSLGARSGGNTIYF.

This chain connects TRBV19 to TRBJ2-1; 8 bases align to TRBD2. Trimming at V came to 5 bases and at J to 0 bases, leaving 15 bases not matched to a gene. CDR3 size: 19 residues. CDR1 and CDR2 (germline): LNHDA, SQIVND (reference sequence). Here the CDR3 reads CASSLRLAGAISSYNEQFF. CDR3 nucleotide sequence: TGTGCCAGTAGTTTAAGGCTAGCGGGCGCTATTAGCTCCTACAATGAGCAGTTCTTC. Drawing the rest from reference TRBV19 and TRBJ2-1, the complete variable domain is DGGITQSPKYLFRKEGQNVTLSCEQNLNHDAMYWYRQDPGQGLRLIYYSQIVNDFQKGDIAEGYSVSREKKESFPLTVTSAQKNPTAFYLCASSLRLAGAISSYNEQFFGPGTRLTVL.

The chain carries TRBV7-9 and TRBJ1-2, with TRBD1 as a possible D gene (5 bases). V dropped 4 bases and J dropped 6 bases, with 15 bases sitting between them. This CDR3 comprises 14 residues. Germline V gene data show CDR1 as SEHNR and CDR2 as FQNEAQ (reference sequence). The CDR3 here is CASSSAGRFDGYTF. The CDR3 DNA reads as TGTGCCAGCAGCTCGGCAGGGCGATTCGATGGCTACACCTTC.

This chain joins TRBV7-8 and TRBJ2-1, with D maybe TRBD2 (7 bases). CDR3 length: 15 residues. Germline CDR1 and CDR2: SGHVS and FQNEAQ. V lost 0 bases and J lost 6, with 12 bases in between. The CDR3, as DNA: TGTGCCAGCAGCTTAGCGAGACGGGGGGCCAATGAGCAGTTCTTC. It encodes CASSLARRGANEQFF. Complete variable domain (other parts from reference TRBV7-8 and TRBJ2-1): GAGVSQSPRYKVAKRGQDVALRCDPISGHVSLFWYQQALGQGPEFLTYFQNEAQLDKSGLPSDRFFAERPEGSVSTLKIQRTQQEDSAVYLCASSLARRGANEQFFGPGTRLTVL.

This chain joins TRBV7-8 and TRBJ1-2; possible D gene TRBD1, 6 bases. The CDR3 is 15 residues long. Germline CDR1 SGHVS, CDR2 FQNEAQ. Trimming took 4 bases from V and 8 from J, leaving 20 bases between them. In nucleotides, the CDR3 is TGTGCCAGCAGCTCCTTGCCCGAGGGGGGGGAGGGCTACACCTTC. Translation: CASSSLPEGGEGYTF.

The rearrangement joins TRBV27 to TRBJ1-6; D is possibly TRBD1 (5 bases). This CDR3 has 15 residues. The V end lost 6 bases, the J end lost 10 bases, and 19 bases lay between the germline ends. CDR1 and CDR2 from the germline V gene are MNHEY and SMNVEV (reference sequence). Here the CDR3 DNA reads TGTGCCAGCAGGGGCAACCCCGGGGGAGGGTCACCCCTCCACTTT. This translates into CASRGNPGGGSPLHF.

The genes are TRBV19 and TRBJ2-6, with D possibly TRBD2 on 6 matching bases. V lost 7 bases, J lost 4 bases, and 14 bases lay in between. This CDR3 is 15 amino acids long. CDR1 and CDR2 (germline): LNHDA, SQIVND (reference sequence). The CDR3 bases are TGTGCCAGTAATGATGGGGGGATCGGGGCCAACGTCCTGACTTTC. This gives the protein CASNDGGIGANVLTF.